A single sample gave rise to the 27 T cell receptor beta chains below, sequenced in a study of T cells in Graves' hyperthyroidism and ophthalmopathy. Authors of the study amplified TCR beta CDR3 regions from RNA transcripts. HTBI primers were the set used in a first-round RT-PCR of the TCR CDR3. TCRdb used MiXCR to reprocess the multiplex PCR reads, holding one entry per CDR3 protein. The repertoire holds fewer than 450,000 distinct CDR3 sequences, with 17% as singletons. The specimen was blood. These receptors originate from a woman younger than 45 with Graves' hyperthyroidism that later progressed to Graves' ophthalmopathy.

This clonotype was picked up a small number of times. The genes are TRBV3-1 and TRBJ2-3; 9 nucleotides line up with TRBD1. J lost 2 bases, V lost 3 bases, and 15 bases had no gene match. There are 19 residues in the CDR3. The V gene's germline CDR1 is LGHDT and CDR2 YNNKEL (reference sequence). The CDR3 loop is CASSHRLRTGVADTDTQYF. The CDR3 DNA follows: TGTGCCAGCAGCCATCGATTACGGACAGGGGTGGCGGACACAGATACGCAGTATTTT.

Details on this clonotype: A much larger clone sits a single nucleotide away, making a read error possible. The V call is TRBV30, the J call TRBJ1-5; D gene uncertain. Germline-derived CDR1 and CDR2 are GTSNPN and SVGIG (reference sequence). The CDR3 has 17 amino acids. This chain's CDR3 is CAWTDETLGDGNQPPHF. The DNA for the CDR3 is TGTGCCTGGACGGATGAAACCTTAGGAGACGGCAATCAGCCCCCGCATTTT.

In its sample, this clonotype was seen many times. The J gene is TRBJ2-3, the V gene TRBV27; TRBD2 matches at 9 bases. CDR1 and CDR2 from the germline V gene are MNHEY and SMNVEV (reference sequence). The CDR3 is made up of 15 amino acids. With 6 bases clipped from V and 4 bases from J, the junction kept 8 bases outside the gene matches. The chain's CDR3 is CASSRRRGGADTQYF. The DNA for the CDR3 is TGTGCCAGCAGCCGTCGGCGGGGGGGTGCAGATACGCAGTATTTT.

This clonotype has only a few counts. The chain recombines TRBV2 with TRBJ2-3, with 7 positions matching TRBD2. CDR1 and CDR2 from the germline V gene are SNHLY and FYNNEI. This CDR3 is 16 amino acids long. The trim removed 8 bases at V and 0 bases at J, leaving 11 bases unmatched. CDR3 DNA sequence: TGTGCCAGCCTTATATCGAGCGGGGAGAGCACAGATACGCAGTATTTT. Its translation: CASLISSGESTDTQYF. The full variable domain, its missing parts supplied by reference TRBV2 and TRBJ2-3, is EPEVTQTPSHQVTQMGQEVILRCVPISNHLYFYWYRQILGQKVEFLVSFYNNEISEKSEIFDDQFSVERPDGSNFTLKIRSTKLEDSAMYFCASLISSGESTDTQYFGPGTRLTVL.

This clonotype was seen many times. The rearrangement uses TRBV27 and TRBJ2-3; no firm D call. This CDR3 is 13 amino acids long. CDR1 is MNHEY and CDR2 is SMNVEV in the germline V gene (reference sequence). With 6 bases removed from V and 4 bases from J, the gap between germline ends came to 11 bases. The CDR3 protein is CASREYRADTQYF. CDR3 sequence (DNA): TGTGCCAGCAGGGAATACAGAGCAGATACGCAGTATTTT.

The V and J genes are TRBV27 and TRBJ2-3; D gene uncertain. Germline lookup yields CDR1 MNHEY and CDR2 SMNVEV (reference sequence). V lost 2 bases, J lost 4 bases, and 10 bases lay in between. This CDR3 is built from 14 residues. The CDR3 sequence: CASSLDRAPDTQYF. Here the CDR3 DNA reads TGTGCCAGCAGTTTAGACCGGGCACCAGATACGCAGTATTTT.

This chain joins TRBV27 and TRBJ2-7; TRBD2 agrees at 10 bases. The CDR3 contains 12 residues. Trimming removed 7 bases from V and 4 bases from J; junction bases left unmatched: 1. Looked up from germline, CDR1 is MNHEY and CDR2 is SMNVEV (reference sequence). CDR3 bases: TGTGCCAGCATGGGACTAGCGTACGAGCAGTACTTC. Its protein product is CASMGLAYEQYF.

This clonotype was detected ten times or more. J is TRBJ1-1 and V is TRBV6-5, with D unresolved. The CDR3 length is 11 residues. Germline V lookup: CDR1 MNHEY, CDR2 SVGAGI. The V and J ends lost 6 bases and 8 bases respectively, with 10 bases between them. CDR3 sequence: CASSSEAEAFF. DNA of the CDR3: TGTGCCAGCAGCTCAGAGGCGGAAGCTTTCTTT.

The V and J genes are TRBV3-1 and TRBJ2-4, with D unresolved. The CDR3 runs to 15 residues. CDR1 and CDR2 from the germline V gene are LGHDT and YNNKEL (reference sequence). Between the trimmed V and J ends, which lost 3 bases and 0 bases, there was a span of 9 bases. The CDR3 DNA reads TGTGCCAGCAGCCAGGAGTACTTAGCCAAAAACATTCAGTACTTC. Its translation: CASSQEYLAKNIQYF. Drawing the rest from reference TRBV3-1 and TRBJ2-4, the complete variable domain is DTAVSQTPKYLVTQMGNDKSIKCEQNLGHDTMYWYKQDSKKFLKIMFSYNNKELIINETVPNRFSPKSPDKAHLNLHINSLELGDSAVYFCASSQEYLAKNIQYFGAGTRLSVL.

This clonotype was seen at least ten times. The chain combines TRBV27 with TRBJ1-5; a possible D gene is TRBD1 (5 bases). Germline loops: CDR1 MNHEY, CDR2 SMNVEV (reference sequence). V was clipped by 3 bases and J by 6 bases, with 6 bases between them. CDR3 length: 12 residues. CDR3 loop: CASSFGGQPQHF. In DNA form, the CDR3 reads TGTGCCAGCAGTTTTGGGGGTCAGCCCCAGCATTTT.

This clonotype was detected many times. The V and J genes are TRBV27 and TRBJ1-2; tentatively, D is TRBD1 (6 bases). The ends were cut back, 4 bases at V and 0 bases at J, with 6 bases in the middle. CDR3 length: 13 residues. Germline V gives CDR1 MNHEY, CDR2 SMNVEV (reference sequence). CDR3 DNA: TGTGCCAGCAGTTACAGGGCTAACTATGGCTACACCTTC. Amino acids: CASSYRANYGYTF.

This clonotype was counted many times. The chain recombines TRBV29-1 with TRBJ1-2; 10 bases map to TRBD1. The CDR3 length is 12 residues. The J segment lost 10 bases and the V segment lost 4 bases, leaving 6 bases of the junction unmatched. Germline assignment: CDR1 SQVTM and CDR2 ANQGSEA. DNA of the CDR3: TGCAGCGTTGCCAGGGACAGGGGCTCCTACACCTTC. Translated, it gives CSVARDRGSYTF.

The chain links TRBV5-1 to TRBJ2-3; 7 nucleotides agree with TRBD2. CDR1 and CDR2 (germline): SGHRS, YFSETQ. The CDR3 runs 16 residues. V shed 4 bases and J 2 bases; nucleotides not matched to a gene: 10. The CDR3 here is CASSREIGLDTDTQYF. CDR3 bases: TGCGCCAGCAGCCGGGAGATCGGACTAGACACAGATACGCAGTATTTT.

Concerning this clonotype itself: With a much larger clone just one base away, this may be a read error. The chain links TRBV2 to TRBJ1-2; 7 positions agree with TRBD1. Germline assignment: CDR1 SNHLY and CDR2 FYNNEI. This CDR3 region has 16 residues. CDR3 sequence reads: CASSEVQGDFNYDYTF. In DNA form, the CDR3 reads TGTGCCAGCAGTGAAGTTCAGGGGGACTTTAACTATGACTACACCTTC.

This clonotype appeared a few times. The rearrangement links TRBV28 to TRBJ2-1; TRBD1 matches 8 bases. The CDR3 consists of 16 residues. Germline values: CDR1 MDHEN, CDR2 SYDVKM. Unmatched junction bases numbered 12, after V lost 4 bases and J lost 7 bases. CDR3 amino acids: CASSSTTGGKGNEQFF. CDR3 DNA sequence: TGTGCCAGCAGTTCCACTACAGGGGGAAAGGGTAATGAGCAGTTCTTC.

This clonotype was detected a few times. The rearrangement joins TRBV7-2 to TRBJ2-2; 13 nucleotides agree with TRBD2. Germline V CDR1 and CDR2: SGHTA, FQGNSA. The CDR3 covers 15 residues. V lost 5 bases to trimming and J lost 9 bases; unmatched junction nucleotides: 6. The chain's CDR3 is CASSRTGTSGRELFF. The DNA of the CDR3 is TGTGCCAGCAGCAGAACCGGGACTAGCGGGAGGGAGCTGTTTTTT.

This clonotype was recorded at least ten times. The CDR3 DNA reads TGTGCCAGCAGTGCCCTTCAAGCCCGACTAGCGGGAGTAGCTGAGCAGTTCTTC. This gives the protein CASSALQARLAGVAEQFF. This chain connects TRBV6-1 to TRBJ2-1, with 12 positions matching TRBD2. Trimming cost V 4 bases and J 9 bases; bases outside gene matches: 16. Per the germline V gene, CDR1 is MNHNS and CDR2 is SASEGT. This CDR3 is 18 amino acids long.

This clonotype was counted many times. The rearrangement joins TRBV30 to TRBJ2-2; 11 bases are shared with TRBD1. V lost 8 bases to trimming and J lost 5 bases; unmatched junction nucleotides: 7. The germline CDR1 and CDR2 sequences are GTSNPN and SVGIG (reference sequence). This CDR3 contains 14 residues. The CDR3 nucleotides read TGTGCCGGACAGGGGGCCCAGGGGACCGGGGAGCTGTTTTTT. Translating it yields CAGQGAQGTGELFF.

V gene TRBV6-2 or TRBV6-3 combines with J gene TRBJ1-1; the D is unclear. The CDR3 sequence is 15 residues long. V was trimmed by 4 bases and J by 2 bases, leaving 14 bases between them. Germline V gene data show CDR1 as MNHEY and CDR2 as SVGEGT. The CDR3 sequence is CASSSHRNSNTEAFF. In DNA, the CDR3 is TGTGCCAGCAGTTCCCACAGAAATAGTAACACTGAAGCTTTCTTT.

This clonotype was observed a few times. The genes are TRBV6-1 and TRBJ2-7; no clear D gene. The CDR3 runs to 13 residues. The V gene's germline CDR1 is MNHNS and CDR2 SASEGT. Trimming removed 6 bases from V and 6 bases from J, with 15 bases in between. The CDR3 is CASSHHLKGEQYF. DNA of the CDR3: TGTGCCAGCAGCCACCATTTAAAGGGCGAGCAGTACTTC.

The V and J genes are TRBV19 and TRBJ1-5; D remains unclear. Germline V gene sequence: CDR1 LNHDA, CDR2 SQIVND (reference sequence). Trimming left V 3 bases short and J 4 bases short, with 10 bases between. The CDR3 runs to 14 residues. DNA of the CDR3: TGTGCCAGTAGTATCGACGACAATAATCAGCCCCAGCATTTT. It translates to CASSIDDNNQPQHF.

This clonotype was seen ten or more times. The chain recombines TRBV2 with TRBJ2-7; a weak D match, TRBD2 (6 bases). V dropped 8 bases and J dropped 2 bases, with 13 bases sitting between them. CDR1 and CDR2 from the germline V gene are SNHLY and FYNNEI. The CDR3 runs to 13 residues. The CDR3 region is CASGGDWTYEQYF. The CDR3 DNA is TGTGCCAGCGGAGGGGACTGGACCTACGAGCAGTACTTC.

The J gene is TRBJ2-2, the V gene TRBV20-1, with 9 bases fitting TRBD1. V lost 6 bases, J lost 6 bases, and 5 bases stayed unmatched. CDR1 is DFQATT, CDR2 SNEGSKA, per germline (reference sequence). This CDR3 comprises 13 residues. CDR3 in DNA: TGCAGTGCCCGGGACAGGGTGGCCGGGGAGCTGTTTTTT. Its protein is CSARDRVAGELFF.

This clonotype was counted at least ten times. The V call is TRBV5-1, the J call TRBJ2-5, with D perhaps matching TRBD1 or TRBD2 (5 bases each). Per germline, CDR1 SGHRS and CDR2 YFSETQ. V lost 1 base and J lost 0, with 10 bases in between. This CDR3 contains 15 residues. The CDR3 region has the DNA TGCGCCAGCAGCTTGCGGGGCCCCAACCAAGAGACCCAGTACTTC. Its protein is CASSLRGPNQETQYF.

The chain is built from TRBV7-9 and TRBJ1-3, with unresolved D. The V end was cut by 0 bases, the J end by 1 base, with 10 bases between. The CDR3 loop spans 16 amino acids. Germline lookup yields CDR1 SEHNR and CDR2 FQNEAQ (reference sequence). The CDR3 sequence is CASSLALGLSGNTIYF. The CDR3 bases are TGTGCCAGCAGCTTAGCGTTGGGTCTATCTGGAAACACCATATATTTT. Together with reference TRBV7-9 and TRBJ1-3, the CDR3 gives the full variable domain: DTGVSQNPRHKITKRGQNVTFRCDPISEHNRLYWYRQTLGQGPEFLTYFQNEAQLEKSRLLSDRFSAERPKGSFSTLEIQRTEQGDSAMYLCASSLALGLSGNTIYFGEGSWLTVV.

The chain employs TRBV7-9 and TRBJ1-3; a weak D match, TRBD1 (5 bases). Germline CDR1 is SEHNR and CDR2 is FQNEAQ (reference sequence). Trimming pared 4 bases from V and 2 bases from J, leaving 21 bases between. This CDR3 contains 18 residues. The CDR3 loop is CASSSWDGTQLAGNTIYF. CDR3 sequence (DNA): TGTGCCAGCAGCTCGTGGGACGGAACACAACTTGCTGGAAACACCATATATTTT.

There are many counts of this clonotype. V usage is TRBV11-2 and J usage is TRBJ2-7; D assignment may be TRBD1 or TRBD2 (5 bases each). This CDR3 region has 17 residues. V was pared by 1 base and J by 2 bases, with 18 bases between. Germline V lookup: CDR1 SGHAT, CDR2 FQNNGV. CDR3 sequence reads: CASSLAPLGTETYEQYF. The CDR3 coding sequence is TGTGCCAGCAGCTTAGCCCCATTAGGGACGGAAACCTACGAGCAGTACTTC. Drawing the rest from reference TRBV11-2 and TRBJ2-7, the complete variable domain is EAGVAQSPRYKIIEKRQSVAFWCNPISGHATLYWYQQILGQGPKLLIQFQNNGVVDDSQLPKDRFSAERLKGVDSTLKIQPAKLEDSAVYLCASSLAPLGTETYEQYFGPGTRLTVT.